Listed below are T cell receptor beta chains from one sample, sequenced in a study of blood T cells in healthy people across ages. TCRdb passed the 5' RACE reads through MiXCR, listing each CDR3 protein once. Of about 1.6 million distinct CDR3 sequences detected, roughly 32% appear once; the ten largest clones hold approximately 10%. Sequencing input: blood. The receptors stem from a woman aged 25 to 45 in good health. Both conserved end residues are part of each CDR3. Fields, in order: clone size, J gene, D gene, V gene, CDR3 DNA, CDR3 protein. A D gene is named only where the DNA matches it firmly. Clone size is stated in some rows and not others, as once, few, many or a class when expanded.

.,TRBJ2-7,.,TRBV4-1,TGCGCCAGCAGCCCACAACAGCAACCGGGCGACTACGAGCAGTACTTC,CASSPQQQPGDYEQYF
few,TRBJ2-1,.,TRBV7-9,TGTGCCAGCAGCTTATCAAGGAGGGATGAGCAGTTCTTC,CASSLSRRDEQFF
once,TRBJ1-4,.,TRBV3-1,TGTGCCAGCAGCTCCTCCCGGGTCGAAAAACTGTTTTTT,CASSSSRVEKLFF
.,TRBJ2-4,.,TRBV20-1,TGCAGTGCTACAAAACGGGACGAGGTTGTAGGCATTCAGTACTTC,CSATKRDEVVGIQYF
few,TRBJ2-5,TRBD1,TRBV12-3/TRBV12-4,TGTGCCAGCAGTGATGGAAGGACAGGGGGCCCAGAGACCCAGTACTTC,CASSDGRTGGPETQYF
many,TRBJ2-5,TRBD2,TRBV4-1,TGTGCCAGCAGCCAATTAGGACTAGCGCAAGAGACCCAGTACTTC,CASSQLGLAQETQYF
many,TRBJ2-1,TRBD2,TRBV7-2,TGTGCCAGCAGCCCCGTTAGCGGGGGGGCGGGTGAGCAGTTCTTC,CASSPVSGGAGEQFF
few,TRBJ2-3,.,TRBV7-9,TGTGCCGTCACCGGGGCTAGCACAGATACGCAGTATTTT,CAVTGASTDTQYF
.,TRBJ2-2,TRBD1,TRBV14,TGTGCCAGCAGCCAGGGGCTGAGGGGACAGGGATTTACCGCGAACACCGGGGAGCTGTTTTTT,CASSQGLRGQGFTANTGELFF
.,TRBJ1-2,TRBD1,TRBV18,TGTGCCAGCTCACCAGTCCCGGGACAGACCAACTATGGCTACACCTTC,CASSPVPGQTNYGYTF
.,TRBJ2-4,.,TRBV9,TGTGCCAGCAGCGTATCTGGGTCCCAAAACATTCAGTACTTC,CASSVSGSQNIQYF
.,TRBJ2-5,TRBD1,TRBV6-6,TGTGCCAGCAGGGCGGAAGGGGGCAGGGTAGAGACCCAGTACTTC,CASRAEGGRVETQYF
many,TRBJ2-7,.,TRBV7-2,TGTGCCAGCAGCTTAGGATGGGGGTACGAGCAGTACTTC,CASSLGWGYEQYF
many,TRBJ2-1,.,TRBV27,TGTGCCAGCAAGCCGGACGCCTACAATGAGCAGTTCTTC,CASKPDAYNEQFF
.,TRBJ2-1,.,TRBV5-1,TGCGCCAGCAGCTTGGCGACTAGTATTGAGCAGTTCTTC,CASSLATSIEQFF
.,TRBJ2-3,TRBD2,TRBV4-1,TGCGCCAGCAGCCGGACTAGCAGGGGCTCAGATACGCAGTATTTT,CASSRTSRGSDTQYF
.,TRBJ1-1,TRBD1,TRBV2,TGTGCCAGGGAAAAGACAGGGGTGCACACTGAAGCTTTCTTT,CAREKTGVHTEAFF
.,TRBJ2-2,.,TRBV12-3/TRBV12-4,TGTGCCAGCAGCAGGTGGGCCGGGGAGCTGTTTTTT,CASSRWAGELFF
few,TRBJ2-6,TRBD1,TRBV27,TGTGCCAGCAGGGGTACCGACAGGGCTTCCTACGTCCTGACTTTC,CASRGTDRASYVLTF
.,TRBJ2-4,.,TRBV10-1,TGCGAGGAACGGGAACCAGCCAAAAACATTCAGTACTTC,CEEREPAKNIQYF
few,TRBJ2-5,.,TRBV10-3,TGTGCCATCAGTGAGGGCGGATTCCAGTACTTC,CAISEGGFQYF
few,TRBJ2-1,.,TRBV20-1,TGCAGTGCTAGAGTTGGAGTTGGTGAGCAGTTCTTC,CSARVGVGEQFF
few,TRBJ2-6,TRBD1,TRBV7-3,TGTGCCAGCAGCTCAGGGACAGCCCGTTGGTCTGGGACCAACGTCCGGACTTTC,CASSSGTARWSGTNVRTF
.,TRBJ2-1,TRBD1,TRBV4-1,TGCGCCAGCAGCCAAGGTCGCAGGGGGCACTTTGGGGAGCAGTTCTTC,CASSQGRRGHFGEQFF
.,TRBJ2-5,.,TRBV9,TGTGCCAGCAGCGACGGGACCCCCGGGTTGCAGCAGTACTTC,CASSDGTPGLQQYF
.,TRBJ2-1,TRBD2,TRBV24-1,TGTGCCACCAGTGATTTGCGACTAGCGGAGGGTGGTGAGCAGTTCTTC,CATSDLRLAEGGEQFF
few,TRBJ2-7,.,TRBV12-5,TGTGCTAGTGGTTTGGTACTCCCCGGACACCTGTGGGACTTCCACGAGCAGTACTTC,CASGLVLPGHLWDFHEQYF
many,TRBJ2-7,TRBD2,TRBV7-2,TGTGCCAGCAGCCCGGGACTAGCAAGTGAGCAGTACTTC,CASSPGLASEQYF
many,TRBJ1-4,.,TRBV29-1,TGCAGCGGTCGGTCCGGACCCGCAACTAATGAAAAACTGTTTTTT,CSGRSGPATNEKLFF
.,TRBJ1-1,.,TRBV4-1,TGCGCCAGCAGCCAAGCCAAAGGACGGGGGGGTCGGTACACTGAAGCTTTCTTT,CASSQAKGRGGRYTEAFF
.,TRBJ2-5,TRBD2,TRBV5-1,TGCGCCAGCAGCTTGGCGGGGGCTAGCGGGTACCAAGAGACCCAGTACTTC,CASSLAGASGYQETQYF
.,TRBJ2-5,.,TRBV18,TGTGCCAGCTCCGACTTGAGACAGGCCCAAGAGACCCGGTACTTC,CASSDLRQAQETRYF
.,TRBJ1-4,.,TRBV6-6,TGTGCCAGCAGTTACTCGAGAGGAGATAATGAAAAACTGTTTTTT,CASSYSRGDNEKLFF
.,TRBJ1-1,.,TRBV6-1,TGTGCCAGCTCCCGATACCGGGGCACTGAAGCTTTCTTT,CASSRYRGTEAFF
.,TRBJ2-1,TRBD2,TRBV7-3,TGTGCCAGCAGCTCAGTCCCTAGCGGGAATAATGAGCAGTTCTTC,CASSSVPSGNNEQFF
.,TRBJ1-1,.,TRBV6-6,TGTGCCAGCAGCTCCATCAGGGTTGAAGCTTTCTTT,CASSSIRVEAFF
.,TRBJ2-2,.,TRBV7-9,TGTGCCAGCAGCTTAATTACGAACACCGGGGAGCTGTTTTTT,CASSLITNTGELFF
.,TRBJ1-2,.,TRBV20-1,TGCAGTGCTAGAGATCCTAGACCGGGCAGCTACACCTTC,CSARDPRPGSYTF
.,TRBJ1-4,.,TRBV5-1,TGCGCCAGCAGAGACGCAACTAATGAAAAACTGTTTTTT,CASRDATNEKLFF
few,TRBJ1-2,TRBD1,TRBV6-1,TGTGCCAGCAGCCGGGACAGGGGCTCCGGCTACACCTTC,CASSRDRGSGYTF
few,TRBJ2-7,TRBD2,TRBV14,TGTGCCAGCAGCCAATACGGAGGACTAGCGGCCTCCTACGAGCAGTACTTC,CASSQYGGLAASYEQYF
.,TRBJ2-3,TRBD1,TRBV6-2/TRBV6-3,TGTGCCAGCAGTCGACCGGGACAGGAGGGGCCTAGCACAGATACGCAGTATTTT,CASSRPGQEGPSTDTQYF
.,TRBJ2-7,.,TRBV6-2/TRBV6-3,TGTGCCAGCAGGGGGCTTTGGGGCGAGCAGTACTTC,CASRGLWGEQYF
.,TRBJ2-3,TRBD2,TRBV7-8,TGTGCCAGCAGCTTAGGGCTAGCGGGAGTACAAGGCACAGATACGCAGTATTTT,CASSLGLAGVQGTDTQYF
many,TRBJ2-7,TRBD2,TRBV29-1,TGCAGCGTTGAGGAGACTAGCGGGAGTTCTTCCCGCGAGCAGTACTTC,CSVEETSGSSSREQYF